What follows are 14 T cell receptor beta chains derived from one specimen sequenced in a study of metastatic and nonmetastatic thyroid tumors. MiXCR reprocessed the PCR reads for TCRdb. The sample has roughly 6,200 clones, roughly 30% seen once. Not a single patient had been given any form of treatment at any point before undergoing thyroid surgery. The sequencing sample was made of adjacent normal tissue. The source of these receptors is a female donor with papillary thyroid cancer or a benign thyroid nodule (not recorded which). Some clones in this sample may be carry-over from other donors' samples.

The chain joins TRBV6-1 to TRBJ2-7, with 8 bases fitting TRBD2. CDR3 length equals 13 residues. V lost 5 bases to trimming and J lost 3 bases; unmatched junction nucleotides: 3. The germline V gene encodes CDR1 MNHNS and CDR2 SASEGT. CDR3 DNA: TGTGCCAGCAGTCGGGGGGGGGACTACGAGCAGTACTTC. Translated: CASSRGGDYEQYF.

This clone was observed a handful of times. An end of the junction does not agree with germline; a read error may underlie this. The chain joins TRBV12-3 or TRBV12-4 to TRBJ2-1; TRBD2 might be the D (6 bases). The CDR3 consists of 15 residues. This CDR3 is CASSPTSSWREEQSF. The CDR3 nucleotides are TGTGCCAGCAGCCCAACATCTAGCTGGAGGGAAGAGCAGTCCTTC.

As concerns this clone: The conserved final phenylalanine or tryptophan is absent from the CDR3, which likely points to a read error. The chain combines TRBV7-9 with TRBJ2-7; D not certain. V lost 9 bases and J lost 1, with 16 bases in between. From germline, CDR1 is SEHNR and CDR2 FQNEAQ (reference sequence). The CDR3 has 14 amino acids. In DNA, the CDR3 is TGTGCCAGTATCCCCTCAAGGGAATCCTACGAGCAGTACCTC. Translating gives CASIPSRESYEQYL.

This clone was picked up a small number of times. The V and J genes are TRBV6-2 or TRBV6-3 and TRBJ2-3; D is possibly TRBD2 (6 bases). The CDR3 has 14 residues. Trimming cost V 3 bases and J 7 bases, with 14 bases left between them. The germline V gene has CDR1 MNHEY and CDR2 SVGEGT. The CDR3 is CASSYPGRDYTQYF. The CDR3 region has the DNA TGTGCCAGCAGTTATCCCGGGAGAGACTATACGCAGTATTTT.

In this sample, this clone turned up a few times. J is TRBJ2-5 and V is TRBV14; D possibly matches TRBD1 or TRBD2 (5 bases each). Germline V gives CDR1 SGHDN, CDR2 FVKESK. V was pared by 3 bases and J by 4 bases, with 12 bases between. This CDR3 is 14 amino acids long. CDR3 bases: TGTGCCAGCAGCCAGTACCGGGACGGAGAGACCCAGTACTTC. It specifies CASSQYRDGETQYF.

The CDR3 DNA sequence: TGCAGTGCTTTTTTCGATTATGGCTACACCTTC. Protein product: CSAFFDYGYTF. This chain joins TRBV20-1 and TRBJ1-2; no firm D call. V was clipped by 5 bases and J by 5 bases, with 9 bases between them. Germline V gene lookup returns CDR1 DFQATT and CDR2 SNEGSKA (reference sequence). The length of the CDR3 is 11 residues.

This chain joins TRBV27 and TRBJ2-7; 8 nucleotides match TRBD1. The CDR3 sequence is 14 residues long. From germline, CDR1 is MNHEY and CDR2 SMNVEV (reference sequence). With V trimmed by 1 base and J by 5 bases, 4 bases remained unmatched. The CDR3 loop is CASSLLDRVHEQYF. The CDR3 nucleotides read TGTGCCAGCAGTTTATTGGACAGGGTCCACGAGCAGTACTTC.

This clone was counted once. The junction differs from germline at one of its ends, possibly a read error. This chain links TRBV20-1 with TRBJ2-7; TRBD2 agrees at 7 bases. In germline, CDR1 is DFQATT, CDR2 SNEGSKA (reference sequence). The CDR3 is 13 amino acids. The CDR3 region has the DNA TGCAGTGCTAGAGGCCTAGCGGTCTACGAGCGGTACTTC. It codes for CSARGLAVYERYF.

This clone was detected only once. V gene TRBV11-1 combines with J gene TRBJ1-5; TRBD1 might be the D (5 bases). CDR1 is SGHAT and CDR2 is FQDESV in the germline V gene (reference sequence). The germline V and J ends were trimmed by 5 bases and 2 bases, with 22 bases remaining between them. The CDR3 is 18 amino acids. The CDR3 is CASSEAGPRLSCNQPQHF. CDR3 in DNA: TGTGCCAGCAGCGAAGCGGGGCCCCGGTTGTCGTGCAATCAGCCCCAGCATTTT.

The J gene is TRBJ2-1, the V gene TRBV28, with 7 bases identical to TRBD2. J gave up 10 bases and V 3 bases, and 0 bases lay outside the gene matches. This CDR3 comprises 11 residues. Germline V gives CDR1 MDHEN, CDR2 SYDVKM. The chain's CDR3 is CASSFSGEQFF. The CDR3 nucleotides read TGTGCCAGCAGTTTTAGCGGGGAGCAGTTCTTC.

The genes are TRBV11-1 and TRBJ2-1; 13 bases align to TRBD2. Germline loops: CDR1 SGHAT, CDR2 FQDESV (reference sequence). The trim removed 5 bases at V and 7 bases at J, leaving 5 bases unmatched. The CDR3 is 15 amino acids. CDR3 amino acids: CASSPTSGRGNEQFF. CDR3 nucleotide sequence: TGTGCCAGCAGCCCCACTAGCGGGAGGGGGAATGAGCAGTTCTTC. Using reference TRBV11-1 and TRBJ2-1 for the parts outside the CDR3, the full variable domain is EAEVAQSPRYKITEKSQAVAFWCDPISGHATLYWYRQILGQGPELLVQFQDESVVDDSQLPKDRFSAERLKGVDSTLKIQPAELGDSAMYLCASSPTSGRGNEQFFGPGTRLTVL.

A few counts support this clone. The rearrangement uses TRBV7-2 and TRBJ1-3; D is perhaps TRBD1 (5 bases). The V gene's germline CDR1 is SGHTA and CDR2 FQGNSA. CDR3 size: 15 residues. With 5 bases removed from V and 4 bases from J, the gap between germline ends came to 15 bases. CDR3 DNA: TGTGCCAGCAGCCCCAGAGGAGGGGACGGAAACACCATATATTTT. Its translation is CASSPRGGDGNTIYF.

In this sample, this clone turned up many times. The V call is TRBV6-2 or TRBV6-3, the J call TRBJ2-7; no definite D call. V was shortened by 5 bases and J by 2 bases, with 10 bases between the two germline ends. The CDR3 contains 13 residues. From germline, CDR1 is MNHEY and CDR2 SVGEGT. CDR3 coding DNA: TGTGCCAGCAGTCCGACATCCCCCTACGAGCAGTACTTC. This gives the protein CASSPTSPYEQYF.

This chain uses TRBV20-1 with TRBJ1-1; D is uncertain. CDR3 length: 13 amino acids. CDR1 and CDR2 from the germline V gene are DFQATT and SNEGSKA (reference sequence). V lost 5 bases to trimming and J lost 5 bases, with 15 bases between them. The CDR3 is CSAAPRPGTEAFF. DNA for the CDR3: TGCAGTGCTGCCCCCAGGCCTGGAACTGAAGCTTTCTTT.